This TCR beta chain came from a study of identical twins. General study points: While abundant cord blood beta clonotypes carried fewer insertions, memory repertoires showed no such pattern. Cross-sectional statistics, not tracking of the same donors, supported the conclusions. Out-of-frame alpha sequences common to twins exhibited a surplus of low generation probability.

This clonotype was counted only a few times. Its antigen is not known. Every one of the donors was a healthy Caucasian. TCRdb recomputed calls from the 5' RACE reads with MiXCR, one row per CDR3 protein. The table lists about 250,000 distinct CDR3 sequences, 6% to 8.5% of them singletons. CDR3 length: 15 amino acids. The germline CDR1 and CDR2 sequences are SQVTM and ANQGSEA. V shed 3 bases and J shed 0 bases, with 13 bases lying between them. This sample also belongs to another study, concerning yellow fever vaccine responses in identical twins.

The V and J genes are TRBV29-1 and TRBJ2-3, with D unresolved. The sequenced sample consisted of CD8+ T cells sorted from blood. This receptor was obtained from a young woman in good health. The CDR3 DNA reads TGCAGCGTTGAGCCTAGTCTAACTAGCACAGATACGCAGTATTTT. It is translated as CSVEPSLTSTDTQYF.